The sequence of this TCR beta chain was determined in a study of blood T cell repertoires in COVID-19 (dated by TCRdb to about 2020). Broadly, across the study: Collaborator samples came from the United States, Italy and Spain and covered acute and convalescent phases of COVID-19. The prospective study material was composed of cDNA or gDNA derived from T cells, B-cell-depleted T cells, or PBMCs. The dataset comprised deeply sampled blood TCRbeta repertoires from subjects exposed to, actively infected with, or recovered from COVID-19. The repertoires were released in a freely available public database intended as a resource for research on the immune response to SARS-CoV-2. The samples were drawn from the first 160 participants of the ongoing ImmuneRACE study and from under 1,500 subjects provided by 6 global collaborators. A de-identified subject ID, COVID-19 status, age in years and sex were almost always included in the sample metadata. Where HLA class I and class II types were available, the types were taken from metadata supplied by the sample provider, not from assay-based typing. The investigation overall reported the following: The amount of clinical and demographic metadata varied by source and participant and was provided uncurated.

Relative to germline, V is missing 3 bases and J is missing 1 base, with 6 bases of the junction outside any gene match. Counted from cysteine to phenylalanine, this CDR3 has 16 amino acids. Only the CDR3 portion is preserved as DNA: 48 bases, with reading frame beginning at the first base. CDR1 and CDR2 (LNHDA, SQIVND) derive from the germline V gene (reference sequence). Enrolling through a virtual design, the prospective study's participants ranged in age from roughly 18 to 100 years and lived across roughly 23 United States geographic areas. In the prospective study, cohorts were assigned on the basis of participant-reported clinical history obtained from a screening survey and a study questionnaire. For ImmuneRACE Cohort 3, a participant was defined as recovered based on two consecutive negative NP/OP PCR tests, clearance by a healthcare professional, or resolution of symptoms. Each participant in the prospective study had whole blood, serum and a nasopharyngeal or oropharyngeal swab collected by mobile phlebotomists. Prospective study participants could optionally give additional blood draws and questionnaires over an approximately two-month period. Prospective study blood samples were shipped either frozen or at room temperature before DNA extraction.

TCRbeta CDR3 regions were amplified from genomic DNA by means of the immunoSEQ Assay, a bias-controlled multiplex PCR. From the authors' description of their analysis: The number of nucleated cells in each sample was estimated from the amplification of reference gene primers within the assay. To quantify the absolute abundance of each unique TCRbeta CDR3 rearrangement, sequence reads were collapsed and filtered. For each sample, productive Simpson clonality was calculated as the square root of Simpson's diversity index across productive rearrangements. TCRdb carries this immuneACCESS record with in-frame sequences only. Its versions omit some clonotypes, under half of them owing to an unresolved V gene in the studies checked, with the rest unexplained. That table is the source of V, J and clone size, and D and trimming were worked out from the DNA. Recorded for this sample are some 490,000 clones; roughly nine tenths of them occurred a single time. In total, the top ten clones hold under 9.5% of the sample.

This clone showed up just once. No antigen is known for it. Base-call qualities are not available, and no considerably larger clone is one nucleotide away. This sequence was found in a woman between 55 and 75 years old who had recovered from COVID-19. Specimen: PBMCs or T cells enriched from blood (not recorded which). This receptor chain uses TRBV19 and TRBJ1-5, and 7 junctional nucleotides match TRBD1. In nucleotides, the sequence is TGTGCCAGTAGTATGATGGGGGGACAGAGCAATCAGCCCCAGCATTTT. Its amino acids are CASSMMGGQSNQPQHF. The full variable domain, with segments outside the CDR3 supplied by the reference TRBV19 and TRBJ1-5 proteins, appears as DGGITQSPKYLFRKEGQNVTLSCEQNLNHDAMYWYRQDPGQGLRLIYYSQIVNDFQKGDIAEGYSVSREKKESFPLTVTSAQKNPTAFYLCASSMMGGQSNQPQHFGDGTRLSIL.